This T cell receptor beta chain was captured in a study of T cell changes during pregnancy in multiple sclerosis. Germline V CDR1 and CDR2: LNHDA, SQIVND (reference sequence). The CDR3 spans 15 residues. V lost 1 base and J 0 bases, leaving 7 bases between the germline ends. TCRdb's copy holds only in-frame clones and misses some; the assay was immunoSEQ multiplex PCR. The sample has roughly 80,000 clones, 70% to 90% seen once. Sequenced material: peripheral blood, taken before pregnancy. The chain has TRBV19 and TRBJ1-5; D is unclear. The sequence came from a female donor with multiple sclerosis, enrolled in a pregnancy study. CDR3 in DNA: TGTGCCAGTAGTATAGGTTTTTATAGCAATCAGCCCCAGCATTTT. Its protein product is CASSIGFYSNQPQHF.